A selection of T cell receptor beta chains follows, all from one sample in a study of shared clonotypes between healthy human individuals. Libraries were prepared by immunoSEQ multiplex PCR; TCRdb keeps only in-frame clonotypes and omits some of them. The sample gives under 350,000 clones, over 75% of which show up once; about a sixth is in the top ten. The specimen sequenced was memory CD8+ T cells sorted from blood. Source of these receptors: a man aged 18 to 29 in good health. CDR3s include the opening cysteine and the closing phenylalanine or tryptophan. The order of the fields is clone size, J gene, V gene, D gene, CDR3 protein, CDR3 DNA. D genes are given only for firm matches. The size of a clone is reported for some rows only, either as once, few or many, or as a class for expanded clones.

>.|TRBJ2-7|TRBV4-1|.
CASSHIGQGPFYF
TGCGCCAGCAGCCATATCGGACAAGGACCTTTTTACTTC
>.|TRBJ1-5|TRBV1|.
CTSSQDREWGNQPQHF
TGCACCAGCAGCCAAGATCGTGAGTGGGGCAATCAGCCCCAGCATTTT
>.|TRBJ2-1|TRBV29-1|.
CSVVPLATLYNEQFF
TGCAGCGTTGTCCCTCTAGCGACCCTCTATAATGAGCAGTTCTTC
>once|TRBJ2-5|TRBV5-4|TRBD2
CASSFTRTSGETQYF
TGTGCCAGCAGCTTCACACGGACTAGCGGAGAGACCCAGTACTTC
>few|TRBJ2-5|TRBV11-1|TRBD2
CASSLVPGLLETQYF
TGTGCCAGCAGCTTAGTCCCGGGACTATTGGAGACCCAGTACTTC
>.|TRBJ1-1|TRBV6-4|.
CASSDAGGVMNTEAFF
TGTGCCAGCAGTGATGCTGGCGGGGTTATGAACACTGAAGCTTTCTTT
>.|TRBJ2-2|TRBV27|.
CASSPTGTRGTGELFF
TGTGCCAGCAGTCCTACAGGGACGCGAGGCACCGGGGAGCTGTTTTTT
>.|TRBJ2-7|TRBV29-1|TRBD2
CSVWGGGSYEQYF
TGCAGCGTCTGGGGCGGGGGTTCCTACGAGCAGTACTTC
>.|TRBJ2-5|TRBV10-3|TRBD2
CATAGTNQETQYF
TGTGCCACCGCCGGGACTAACCAAGAGACCCAGTACTTC
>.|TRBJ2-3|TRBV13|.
CASSLMRAQLYF
TGTGCCAGCAGCTTAATGAGGGCGCAACTGTATTTT
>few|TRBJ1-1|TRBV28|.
CASSLQENTEAFF
TGTGCCAGCAGTTTGCAGGAGAACACTGAAGCTTTCTTT
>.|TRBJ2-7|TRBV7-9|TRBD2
CASSPRGSGTEQYF
TGTGCCAGCAGCCCTCGGGGTAGCGGGACCGAGCAGTACTTC
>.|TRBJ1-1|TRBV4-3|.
CASTAFGGNTEAFF
TGCGCCAGCACCGCTTTTGGGGGGAACACTGAAGCTTTCTTT
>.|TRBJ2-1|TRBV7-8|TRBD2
CASSLGVAGVGNEQFF
TGTGCCAGCAGCTTAGGCGTAGCGGGAGTGGGCAATGAGCAGTTCTTC
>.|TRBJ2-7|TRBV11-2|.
CASSLSGEHSYEQYF
TGTGCCAGCAGCTTATCGGGGGAGCACTCCTACGAGCAGTACTTC
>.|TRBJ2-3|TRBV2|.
CVNRVYGTDTQYF
TGCGTTAATAGGGTCTATGGCACAGATACGCAGTATTTT
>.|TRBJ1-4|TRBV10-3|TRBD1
CAISEEGQGEGKLFF
TGTGCCATCAGTGAGGAGGGACAGGGGGAAGGAAAACTGTTTTTT
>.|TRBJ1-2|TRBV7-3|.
CASSLKYGGGYTF
TGTGCCAGCAGCTTAAAATATGGTGGCGGCTACACCTTC
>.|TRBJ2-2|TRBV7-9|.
CASSSQGGINTGELFF
TGTGCCAGCAGCTCTCAGGGGGGGATCAACACCGGGGAGCTGTTTTTT
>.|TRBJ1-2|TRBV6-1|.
CASNGNNYGYTF
TGTGCCAGCAATGGTAATAACTATGGCTACACCTTC
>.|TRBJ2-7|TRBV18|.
CASSPGTSYEQYF
TGTGCCAGCTCACCAGGGACAAGCTACGAGCAGTACTTC
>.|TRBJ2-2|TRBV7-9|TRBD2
CASSFKLAGADTGELFF
TGTGCCAGCAGCTTTAAACTAGCGGGAGCGGACACCGGGGAGCTGTTTTTT
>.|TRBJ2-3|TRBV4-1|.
CASSQDRGDTQYF
TGCGCCAGCAGCCAAGATCGCGGAGATACGCAGTATTTT
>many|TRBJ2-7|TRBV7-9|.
CASSLAPAAAYEQYF
TGTGCCAGCAGCTTAGCCCCAGCGGCCGCCTACGAGCAGTACTTC
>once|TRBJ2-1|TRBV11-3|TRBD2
CASSFLAGGLNEQFF
TGTGCCAGCAGCTTTCTAGCGGGGGGGCTTAATGAGCAGTTCTTC
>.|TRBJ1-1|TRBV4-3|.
CASSPETVMNTEAFF
TGCGCCAGCAGCCCGGAGACAGTGATGAACACTGAAGCTTTCTTT
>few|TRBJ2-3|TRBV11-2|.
CASSLPASTGDTQYF
TGTGCCAGCAGTCTCCCCGCCTCGACGGGAGATACGCAGTATTTT
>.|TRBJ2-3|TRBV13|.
CASSDGTPEDTQYF
TGTGCCAGCAGCGACGGGACTCCCGAAGATACGCAGTATTTT
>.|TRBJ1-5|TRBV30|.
CAWSVRWADRSPNQPQHF
TGTGCCTGGAGTGTACGATGGGCAGATAGGTCTCCCAATCAGCCCCAGCATTTT
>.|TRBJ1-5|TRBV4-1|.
CASSQGKGEVSSNQPQHF
TGCGCCAGCAGCCAAGGGAAAGGGGAGGTTTCAAGCAATCAGCCCCAGCATTTT
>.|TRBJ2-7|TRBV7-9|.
CASSLAGVYPYEQYF
TGTGCCAGCAGCTTAGCGGGGGTCTACCCCTACGAGCAGTACTTC
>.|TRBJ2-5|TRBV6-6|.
CASSPWGETQYF
TGTGCCAGCAGCCCATGGGGGGAGACCCAGTACTTC
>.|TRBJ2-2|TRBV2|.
CASSEWTINTGELFF
TGTGCCAGCAGTGAGTGGACTATCAACACCGGGGAGCTGTTTTTT
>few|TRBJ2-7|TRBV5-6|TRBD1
CASSWTGGGEQYF
TGTGCCAGCAGCTGGACAGGGGGTGGCGAGCAGTACTTC
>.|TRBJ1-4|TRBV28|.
CASSLGASTNEKLFF
TGTGCCAGCAGCCTGGGCGCCTCAACTAATGAAAAACTGTTTTTT
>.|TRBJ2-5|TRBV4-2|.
CASSQDLRETQYF
TGTGCCAGCAGCCAAGATCTAAGGGAGACCCAGTACTTC
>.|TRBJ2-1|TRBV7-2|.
CASSQFTNNEQFF
TGTGCCAGCAGCCAGTTTACAAATAATGAGCAGTTCTTC
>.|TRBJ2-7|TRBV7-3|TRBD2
CASSQGLAVSSYEQYF
TGCGCCAGCAGCCAGGGACTAGCGGTAAGCTCCTACGAGCAGTACTTC
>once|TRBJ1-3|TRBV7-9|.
CASSSGGSGNTIYF
TGTGCCAGCAGCTCCGGGGGCTCTGGAAACACCATATATTTT
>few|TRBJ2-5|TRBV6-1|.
CASSGTLGEKETQYF
TGTGCCAGCAGTGGTACGCTAGGGGAGAAAGAGACCCAGTACTTC
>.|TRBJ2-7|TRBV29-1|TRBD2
CSAAGGSSYEQYF
TGCAGCGCTGCGGGGGGCTCATCCTACGAGCAGTACTTC
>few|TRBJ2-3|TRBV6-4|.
CASSVGGKDTQYF
TGTGCCAGCAGTGTGGGAGGAAAGGATACGCAGTATTTT
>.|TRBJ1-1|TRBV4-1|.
CASSQVGLGLEAFF
TGCGCCAGCAGCCAAGTAGGGTTGGGACTTGAAGCTTTCTTT
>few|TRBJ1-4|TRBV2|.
CASSEGASRINEKLFF
TGTGCCAGCAGTGAAGGTGCCAGCCGAATTAATGAAAAACTGTTTTTT
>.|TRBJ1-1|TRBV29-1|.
CSVEISGKQAEAFF
TGCAGCGTTGAAATATCGGGTAAACAGGCTGAAGCTTTCTTT
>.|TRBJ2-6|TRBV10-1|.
CASTWGQRFSGANVLTF
TGCGCCAGCACCTGGGGGCAGAGATTCTCTGGGGCCAACGTCCTGACTTTC
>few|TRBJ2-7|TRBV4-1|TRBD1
CASTPGQGVIDEQYF
TGCGCCAGCACCCCAGGCCAGGGGGTAATCGACGAGCAGTACTTC
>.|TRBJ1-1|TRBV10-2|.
CASSEGRRNTEAFF
TGCGCCAGCAGTGAGGGCAGGAGGAACACTGAAGCTTTCTTT
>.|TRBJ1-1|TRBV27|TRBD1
CASKVGTGWNTEAFF
TGTGCCAGCAAGGTAGGGACAGGGTGGAACACTGAAGCTTTCTTT